This T cell receptor (beta chain) was obtained from a study of metastatic and nonmetastatic thyroid tumors. Whole-study context: Patients with malignant and benign thyroid disease provided blood and tumor or nodule tissue, whose repertoires were compared. Regarding the study as a whole: Across blood and tumor, TCR beta diversity in malignant thyroid tumors was reportedly significantly higher than in benign nodules.

Treatment of any kind had been given to no patient before thyroid surgery. With V trimmed by 5 bases and J by 5 bases, 5 bases remained unmatched. The CDR3 consists of 15 residues. Authors' data handling: Variation in CDR3 across clinicopathological groups served as the basis for constructing a distant-metastasis classifier in papillary thyroid cancer. TCRdb used MiXCR to call clones anew from the PCR reads. TCRdb's processing, not the authors' own work, is the source of the V and J calls. The sample holds around 4,500 clones, about a third seen once. The sample holds a few counts of this clone. What it binds is not known. Other DNA sequences in this sample translate to the same CDR3.

The chain employs TRBV12-3 or TRBV12-4 and TRBJ2-1; 11 nucleotides align to TRBD2. This sequence originates from a male donor with papillary thyroid cancer or a benign thyroid nodule (not recorded which). Some clones in this sample may be carry-over from other donors' samples. Sequenced input: adjacent normal tissue. The CDR3 protein is CASSLISGRDNEQFF. DNA for the CDR3: TGTGCCAGCAGTCTGATTAGCGGGAGGGACAATGAGCAGTTCTTC.